These 5 T cell receptor beta chains came from one sample sequenced in a study of blood T cell repertoires in COVID-19. Only in-frame clones appear in the TCRdb table, and some are missing; sequencing was by immunoSEQ multiplex PCR. The sample lists some 80,000 clones; 82% were seen once. Sequencing was performed on peripheral blood. These receptors were taken from a human donor in a cohort sampled during active COVID-19.

This chain links TRBV30 with TRBJ2-2; D call uncertain. Deletions cut 4 bases from V and 3 bases from J, with 6 bases between. The germline V gene has CDR1 GTSNPN and CDR2 SVGIG (reference sequence). This CDR3 region has 12 residues. The CDR3 DNA is TGTGCCTGGAACGCAGACACCGGGGAGCTGTTTTTT. As protein: CAWNADTGELFF.

The J gene is TRBJ2-7, the V gene TRBV7-2, with D perhaps TRBD1 (6 bases). The germline V gene encodes CDR1 SGHTA and CDR2 FQGNSA. The V end was cut by 4 bases, the J end by 0 bases, with 10 bases between. The length of the CDR3 is 14 residues. The CDR3, as DNA: TGTGCCAGCAGCTCTAGGACAGCCTCCTACGAGCAGTACTTC. Residues: CASSSRTASYEQYF.

The J gene is TRBJ1-2, the V gene TRBV6-6; 7 bases agree with TRBD1. Germline assignment: CDR1 MNHNY and CDR2 SVGAGI (reference sequence). The CDR3 is 14 amino acids. The ends lost 6 bases at V and 0 bases at J; junction bases unmatched: 4. CDR3 sequence reads: CASSRDSSNYGYTF. For the CDR3, the DNA is TGTGCCAGCAGCCGGGACAGTTCTAACTATGGCTACACCTTC.

The chain is built from TRBV29-1 and TRBJ1-4, with TRBD1 identical over 7 bases. This CDR3 is built from 13 residues. V was pared by 5 bases and J by 5 bases, with 5 bases of the junction left unmatched. Germline assignment: CDR1 SQVTM and CDR2 ANQGSEA. DNA for the CDR3: TGCAGCGTTCTACGGGACAGCAATGAAAAACTGTTTTTT. This gives the protein CSVLRDSNEKLFF.

The chain carries TRBV7-9 and TRBJ2-1, with D tentatively TRBD1 (6 bases). CDR3 length equals 15 residues. Looked up from germline, CDR1 is SEHNR and CDR2 is FQNEAQ (reference sequence). The V end was cut by 0 bases, the J end by 8 bases, with 14 bases between. The CDR3 sequence is CASSLAGTQLHEQFF. Written as DNA, the CDR3 is TGTGCCAGCAGCTTAGCCGGGACACAACTGCATGAGCAGTTCTTC.